The rows below give T cell receptor beta chains drawn from one sample of a study of T cell repertoires in cytomegalovirus infection. TCRdb reprocessed the reads via MiXCR and lists one record per CDR3 protein. The profile shows approximately 120,000 distinct CDR3 sequences, roughly a third of them singletons. Antigens for these TCRs are unknown. The source material was CD8+ T cells from cultured PBMCs, sampled from culture after CMV antigen stimulation. These receptors all come from a human donor in good health (CMV status not recorded). Some clones in this sample may be carry-over from other donors' samples. The CDR3 runs from the conserved cysteine through the conserved F or W. A D gene is named only where the DNA matches it firmly. Not all rows give a size; the values are once, few, many and, for expanded clones, a class.

j_call: TRBJ1-2
d_call: TRBD1
clone_size: .
cdr3_length: 15
v_call: TRBV6-6
cdr3_aa: CAGQSKETGRGGYTF
cdr3_nt: TGTGCCGGACAATCGAAAGAGACAGGGCGGGGTGGCTACACCTTC

j_call: TRBJ2-7
d_call: TRBD1
clone_size: once
cdr3_length: 15
v_call: TRBV12-3/TRBV12-4
cdr3_aa: CASSPHGTGFDEQYF
cdr3_nt: TGTGCCAGCAGTCCACACGGGACAGGGTTCGACGAGCAGTACTTC

j_call: TRBJ2-5
d_call: .
clone_size: few
cdr3_length: 15
v_call: TRBV7-9
cdr3_aa: CASSLIWAAQETQYF
cdr3_nt: TGTGCCAGCAGCTTAATTTGGGCAGCACAAGAGACCCAGTACTTC

j_call: TRBJ2-7
d_call: .
clone_size: few
cdr3_length: 14
v_call: TRBV7-9
cdr3_aa: CASSLERYPSEQYF
cdr3_nt: TGTGCCAGCAGCTTAGAACGTTACCCCTCCGAGCAGTACTTC

j_call: TRBJ2-3
d_call: .
clone_size: .
cdr3_length: 14
v_call: TRBV6-2/TRBV6-3
cdr3_aa: CASRSMTYTDTQYF
cdr3_nt: TGTGCCAGCAGATCTATGACGTATACAGATACGCAGTATTTT

j_call: TRBJ1-6
d_call: .
clone_size: .
cdr3_length: 15
v_call: TRBV6-6
cdr3_aa: CASRSGGLRNSPLHF
cdr3_nt: TGTGCCAGCAGAAGCGGGGGACTGAGGAATTCACCCCTCCACTTT

j_call: TRBJ1-5
d_call: .
clone_size: .
cdr3_length: 15
v_call: TRBV28
cdr3_aa: CASSLMLVGNQPQHF
cdr3_nt: TGTGCCAGCAGTTTGATGTTGGTAGGGAATCAGCCCCAGCATTTT

j_call: TRBJ2-3
d_call: .
clone_size: .
cdr3_length: 16
v_call: TRBV7-9
cdr3_aa: CASSLEERQFTDTQYF
cdr3_nt: TGTGCCAGCAGCTTAGAGGAGAGGCAGTTCACAGATACGCAGTATTTT

j_call: TRBJ2-5
d_call: TRBD2
clone_size: .
cdr3_length: 16
v_call: TRBV7-2
cdr3_aa: CASSWKTRLAGPTQYF
cdr3_nt: TGTGCCAGCAGCTGGAAAACACGACTAGCGGGGCCTACCCAGTACTTC

j_call: TRBJ1-6
d_call: TRBD1
clone_size: .
cdr3_length: 14
v_call: TRBV12-3/TRBV12-4
cdr3_aa: CASSYETGNSPLHF
cdr3_nt: TGTGCCAGCAGTTATGAGACAGGGAATTCACCCCTCCACTTT

j_call: TRBJ1-6
d_call: .
clone_size: .
cdr3_length: 16
v_call: TRBV7-2
cdr3_aa: CASSLDRRRLISPLHF
cdr3_nt: TGTGCCAGCAGCCTCGATCGTCGCAGGCTTATCTCACCCCTCCACTTT

j_call: TRBJ1-5
d_call: TRBD1
clone_size: many
cdr3_length: 16
v_call: TRBV7-8
cdr3_aa: CASRQTGPLSNQPQHF
cdr3_nt: TGTGCCAGCAGACAGACAGGGCCGCTTAGCAATCAGCCCCAGCATTTT

j_call: TRBJ1-2
d_call: .
clone_size: .
cdr3_length: 14
v_call: TRBV4-1
cdr3_aa: CASSQETGNYGYTF
cdr3_nt: TGCGCCAGCAGCCAAGAAACGGGTAACTATGGCTACACCTTC

j_call: TRBJ2-3
d_call: .
clone_size: .
cdr3_length: 13
v_call: TRBV7-3
cdr3_aa: CASSSDNTDTQYF
cdr3_nt: TGTGCCAGCAGCTCGGACAACACAGATACGCAGTATTTT

j_call: TRBJ1-5
d_call: .
clone_size: few
cdr3_length: 16
v_call: TRBV7-9
cdr3_aa: CASSFGGGGDNQPQHF
cdr3_nt: TGTGCCAGCAGCTTCGGGGGCGGGGGGGACAATCAGCCCCAGCATTTT

j_call: TRBJ2-7
d_call: .
clone_size: .
cdr3_length: 15
v_call: TRBV6-1
cdr3_aa: CASSERKIYNYEQYF
cdr3_nt: TGTGCCAGCAGTGAGAGAAAGATCTATAACTACGAGCAGTACTTC

j_call: TRBJ2-1
d_call: .
clone_size: .
cdr3_length: 17
v_call: TRBV7-9
cdr3_aa: CASSAAQVDPGPDEQFF
cdr3_nt: TGTGCCAGCAGCGCAGCTCAGGTGGACCCGGGACCCGATGAGCAGTTCTTC

j_call: TRBJ2-7
d_call: TRBD1
clone_size: few
cdr3_length: 14
v_call: TRBV6-5
cdr3_aa: CASSYPDRTYEQYF
cdr3_nt: TGTGCCAGCAGTTACCCGGACAGGACCTACGAGCAGTACTTC

j_call: TRBJ2-3
d_call: .
clone_size: .
cdr3_length: 16
v_call: TRBV20-1
cdr3_aa: CSARRQALASTDTQYF
cdr3_nt: TGCAGTGCTAGGCGGCAGGCCCTGGCTAGCACAGATACGCAGTATTTT

j_call: TRBJ1-3
d_call: .
clone_size: many
cdr3_length: 15
v_call: TRBV7-2
cdr3_aa: CASSPDESSGNTIYF
cdr3_nt: TGTGCCAGCAGCCCCGACGAGAGCTCTGGAAACACCATATATTTT

j_call: TRBJ2-7
d_call: TRBD1
clone_size: .
cdr3_length: 15
v_call: TRBV6-6
cdr3_aa: CASSSPGQNYYEQYF
cdr3_nt: TGTGCCAGCAGCTCACCGGGACAGAATTACTACGAGCAGTACTTC

j_call: TRBJ1-1
d_call: .
clone_size: few
cdr3_length: 15
v_call: TRBV19
cdr3_aa: CASSPRQNLNTEAFF
cdr3_nt: TGTGCCAGTAGTCCCCGACAGAACCTGAACACTGAAGCTTTCTTT

j_call: TRBJ1-1
d_call: .
clone_size: .
cdr3_length: 12
v_call: TRBV7-8
cdr3_aa: CASSLNSRGAFF
cdr3_nt: TGTGCCAGCAGCTTAAATTCCAGGGGTGCTTTCTTT

j_call: TRBJ2-5
d_call: TRBD1
clone_size: few
cdr3_length: 14
v_call: TRBV7-9
cdr3_aa: CASSSDRGQETQYF
cdr3_nt: TGTGCCAGCAGCAGCGACAGGGGGCAAGAGACCCAGTACTTC

j_call: TRBJ2-1
d_call: .
clone_size: few
cdr3_length: 14
v_call: TRBV24-1
cdr3_aa: CATSDFREDNEQFF
cdr3_nt: TGTGCCACCAGTGATTTCAGGGAGGACAATGAGCAGTTCTTC

j_call: TRBJ2-5
d_call: .
clone_size: once
cdr3_length: 12
v_call: TRBV18
cdr3_aa: CASSPLQETQYF
cdr3_nt: TGTGCCAGCTCACCTTTACAAGAGACCCAGTACTTC

j_call: TRBJ2-5
d_call: .
clone_size: few
cdr3_length: 14
v_call: TRBV7-9
cdr3_aa: CASSLAPEKETQYF
cdr3_nt: TGTGCCAGCAGCTTAGCGCCGGAGAAAGAGACCCAGTACTTC

j_call: TRBJ2-7
d_call: .
clone_size: .
cdr3_length: 13
v_call: TRBV27
cdr3_aa: CASSLNSAYEQYF
cdr3_nt: TGTGCCAGCAGTTTAAACAGTGCCTACGAGCAGTACTTC

j_call: TRBJ2-5
d_call: TRBD2
clone_size: .
cdr3_length: 16
v_call: TRBV2
cdr3_aa: CASGGRGLAGVETQYF
cdr3_nt: TGTGCCAGCGGGGGACGGGGACTAGCGGGGGTAGAGACCCAGTACTTC

j_call: TRBJ1-1
d_call: .
clone_size: few
cdr3_length: 15
v_call: TRBV7-6
cdr3_aa: CASSGVGQGHTEAFF
cdr3_nt: TGTGCCAGCAGCGGCGTCGGGCAGGGTCACACTGAAGCTTTCTTT

j_call: TRBJ2-5
d_call: TRBD1
clone_size: .
cdr3_length: 15
v_call: TRBV6-2/TRBV6-3
cdr3_aa: CASSNFDREAETQYF
cdr3_nt: TGTGCCAGCAGCAACTTCGACAGGGAAGCAGAGACCCAGTACTTC

j_call: TRBJ2-1
d_call: .
clone_size: .
cdr3_length: 11
v_call: TRBV7-6
cdr3_aa: CASSLLDEKFF
cdr3_nt: TGTGCCAGCAGCTTATTAGACGAAAAGTTCTTC

j_call: TRBJ1-1
d_call: .
clone_size: few
cdr3_length: 13
v_call: TRBV6-2/TRBV6-3
cdr3_aa: CASSLNIITEAFF
cdr3_nt: TGTGCCAGCAGTTTGAACATTATCACTGAAGCTTTCTTT

j_call: TRBJ1-2
d_call: .
clone_size: .
cdr3_length: 16
v_call: TRBV7-9
cdr3_aa: CASSLVHSGVNYGYTF
cdr3_nt: TGTGCCAGCAGCTTAGTTCACTCGGGGGTTAACTATGGCTACACCTTC

j_call: TRBJ1-5
d_call: .
clone_size: .
cdr3_length: 16
v_call: TRBV7-8
cdr3_aa: CASSLVGMDSNQPQHF
cdr3_nt: TGTGCCAGCAGCTTAGTGGGGATGGATAGCAATCAGCCCCAGCATTTT

j_call: TRBJ2-5
d_call: TRBD2
clone_size: .
cdr3_length: 16
v_call: TRBV7-2
cdr3_aa: CASSLEFAGEQETQYF
cdr3_nt: TGTGCCAGCAGCTTAGAGTTCGCGGGGGAGCAAGAGACCCAGTACTTC

j_call: TRBJ2-3
d_call: .
clone_size: .
cdr3_length: 17
v_call: TRBV2
cdr3_aa: CATLNNLRDHLYDTQYF
cdr3_nt: TGTGCCACCCTAAACAACCTCCGGGACCACCTTTACGATACGCAGTATTTT

j_call: TRBJ2-2
d_call: .
clone_size: .
cdr3_length: 17
v_call: TRBV24-1
cdr3_aa: CATSSVRSGANTGELFF
cdr3_nt: TGTGCCACCAGTTCTGTGCGAAGCGGCGCGAACACCGGGGAGCTGTTTTTT

j_call: TRBJ1-1
d_call: .
clone_size: .
cdr3_length: 11
v_call: TRBV29-1
cdr3_aa: CSVEAQGRAFF
cdr3_nt: TGCAGCGTTGAAGCCCAGGGGAGAGCTTTCTTT

j_call: TRBJ1-1
d_call: .
clone_size: few
cdr3_length: 13
v_call: TRBV6-5
cdr3_aa: CASSYNTVNEAFF
cdr3_nt: TGTGCCAGCAGTTACAACACGGTGAATGAAGCTTTCTTT

j_call: TRBJ2-7
d_call: .
clone_size: few
cdr3_length: 13
v_call: TRBV6-1
cdr3_aa: CASTEGRVYEQYF
cdr3_nt: TGTGCCAGCACCGAGGGGCGGGTCTACGAGCAGTACTTC

j_call: TRBJ1-6
d_call: TRBD1
clone_size: many
cdr3_length: 14
v_call: TRBV27
cdr3_aa: CASRTGVGGSPLHF
cdr3_nt: TGTGCCAGCAGGACAGGGGTCGGAGGATCACCCCTCCACTTT